This T cell receptor (beta chain) was obtained from a study of shared clonotypes between healthy human individuals. Findings and caveats of the study: In general, naive subsets displayed greater estimated richness than memory subsets did.

Each of the donors was a healthy adult who was HIV-negative and had not had a recent acute infection or vaccination. Naive CD4+ cells were CD45RA-selected; the remaining cells were memory. A single count supports this clone. Its antigen is undetermined. This CDR3 contains 13 residues. The germline gives CDR1 MNHNS, CDR2 SASEGT. Trimming took 3 bases from V and 9 from J, leaving 12 bases between them. Libraries were prepared by immunoSEQ multiplex PCR; TCRdb keeps only in-frame clonotypes and omits some of them. The sample carries about 1 million clones, about 76% recorded once. The sequencing sample was made of memory CD4+ T cells sorted from blood. Subset reported: CD45RA-negative fraction. The gene calls are TRBV6-1 and TRBJ1-5; D gene ambiguous. The origin of this receptor is a man younger than 30 in good health. The CDR3 loop reads CASSEAGPRPQHF. The CDR3 DNA follows: TGTGCCAGCAGTGAGGCCGGGCCTCGGCCCCAGCATTTT.